This record concerns one T cell receptor beta chain sequence. Its target is not known. CDR1 is MGHRA, CDR2 YSYEKL, per germline. The CDR3 spans 14 residues. V lost 1 base, J lost 5 bases, and 3 bases stayed unmatched. The data derive from a study of a mutant IDH1 vaccine in newly diagnosed glioma. The overall study: Vaccination was launched 4-6 weeks after radiotherapy alone, or with temozolomide cycles. General observations from the study: Of the patients, roughly 93% had vaccine-induced immune responses.

Sequenced by immunoSEQ multiplex PCR; TCRdb stores in-frame clones only, minus some. Altogether roughly 110,000 clones are present, 90% being singletons, with the ten largest covering roughly 0.62%. The time point was: week 11, during vaccination. Topical imiquimod accompanied each vaccine dose, which consisted of 300 ug of mutant IDH1 20-mer peptide. Newly diagnosed WHO grade 3 or 4 IDH1-mutant, ATRX-lost astrocytomas were identified in the donors. The chain uses TRBV4-1 and TRBJ2-5; 8 nucleotides match TRBD1. The receptor comes from a woman aged 50 to 60 with glioma. This material consisted of PBMCs, taken from a glioma patient whose treatment included an IDH1 peptide vaccine. This CDR3 is CASSQGTGLETQYF. Here the CDR3 DNA reads TGCGCCAGCAGCCAAGGGACAGGGTTGGAGACCCAGTACTTC.